Following are 29 T cell receptor beta chains from one sample sequenced in a study of patients and donors after allogeneic stem cell transplantation. TCRdb re-called the RT-PCR reads with MiXCR, one entry per CDR3 protein. The table lists hundreds of thousands of distinct CDR3 sequences, 15% to 20% of them singletons, with 7.2% in the top ten. Sequences were obtained from blood, either unsorted or a sorted T cell fraction (not recorded which). The receptors originated from a human donor who was either an allogeneic HSCT recipient or a stem cell or donor lymphocyte infusion donor (not recorded which). It is not recorded whose cells these are; they may come from a transplant donor.

This clonotype was detected a few times. V and J are TRBV20-1 and TRBJ2-6; D ambiguous. The ends were cut back, 6 bases at V and 1 base at J, with 13 bases in the middle. Germline lookup yields CDR1 DFQATT and CDR2 SNEGSKA (reference sequence). The CDR3 covers 15 residues. CDR3 amino acids: CSAKESPSGANVLTF. The CDR3 nucleotides read TGCAGTGCCAAAGAATCCCCTTCTGGGGCCAACGTCCTGACTTTC.

Concerning this clonotype: Possible read error: a much larger clone is one base away. The V and J genes are TRBV20-1 and TRBJ2-5; D is ambiguous. Germline V gene sequence: CDR1 DFQATT, CDR2 SNEGSKA (reference sequence). CDR3 size: 10 residues. CDR3 sequence: CSASRETQCF. The CDR3 region has the DNA TGCAGTGCTAGTAGAGAGACCCAGTGCTTC.

This clonotype occurred a few times. The chain joins TRBV19 to TRBJ2-6; D could derive from TRBD1 or TRBD2 (5 bases each). The CDR3 loop spans 14 amino acids. V was trimmed by 7 bases and J by 2 bases, leaving 9 bases between them. Germline loops: CDR1 LNHDA, CDR2 SQIVND (reference sequence). CDR3 loop: CASTQGPGANVLTF. CDR3 nucleotides: TGTGCCAGTACCCAGGGACCTGGGGCCAACGTCCTGACTTTC.

The sample holds a few counts of this clonotype. The chain employs TRBV29-1 and TRBJ2-1; 10 nucleotides match TRBD2. V trimming: 6 bases; J trimming: 6 bases; junction bases outside the gene matches: 8. The CDR3 totals 14 residues. Germline V gene lookup returns CDR1 SQVTM and CDR2 ANQGSEA. CDR3: CSVRGRTSGNEQFF. The DNA for the CDR3 is TGCAGCGTGCGGGGGAGGACTAGCGGCAATGAGCAGTTCTTC.

This clonotype was detected a few times. This chain links TRBV7-9 with TRBJ1-2, with D tentatively TRBD1 (5 bases). Germline V gene data show CDR1 as SEHNR and CDR2 as FQNEAQ (reference sequence). V dropped 6 bases and J dropped 2 bases, with 16 bases sitting between them. The CDR3 is made up of 15 amino acids. CDR3 region: CASSPGRRLNYGYTF. CDR3 sequence (DNA): TGTGCCAGCAGTCCGGGACGGAGACTAAACTATGGCTACACCTTC. Complete variable domain (other parts from reference TRBV7-9 and TRBJ1-2): DTGVSQNPRHKITKRGQNVTFRCDPISEHNRLYWYRQTLGQGPEFLTYFQNEAQLEKSRLLSDRFSAERPKGSFSTLEIQRTEQGDSAMYLCASSPGRRLNYGYTFGSGTRLTVV.

Only a few counts were recorded for this clonotype. The chain employs TRBV27 and TRBJ2-6; D gene unclear. The CDR3 totals 15 residues. Looked up from germline, CDR1 is MNHEY and CDR2 is SMNVEV (reference sequence). V shed 4 bases and J shed 0 bases, with 7 bases lying between them. The CDR3 spells CASSYSFSGANVLTF. DNA for the CDR3: TGTGCCAGCAGTTACTCTTTCTCTGGGGCCAACGTCCTGACTTTC.

This clonotype was seen only a few times. The chain is built from TRBV3-1 and TRBJ1-1; 7 bases match TRBD1. The V gene end was trimmed by 4 bases and the J gene end by 0 bases; junction bases not matched to a gene: 8. The CDR3 spans 16 residues. Germline loops: CDR1 LGHDT, CDR2 YNNKEL (reference sequence). In DNA, the CDR3 is TGTGCCAGCAGCCGAGACAGGGTTGGGATGAACACTGAAGCTTTCTTT. This encodes CASSRDRVGMNTEAFF.

The chain links TRBV5-8 to TRBJ1-6; D is ambiguous. With 1 base removed from V and 14 bases from J, the gap between germline ends came to 13 bases. Germline CDR1 SGHTS, CDR2 YDEGEE. The CDR3 runs 13 residues. CDR3: CASSLRLGGTLHF. CDR3 coding DNA: TGTGCCAGCAGCTTGAGATTGGGAGGGACCCTCCACTTT.

The chain employs TRBV6-2 or TRBV6-3 and TRBJ2-1; 7 nucleotides line up with TRBD1. V gave up 2 bases and J gave up 0 bases; unmatched junction bases: 10. Germline loops: CDR1 MNHEY, CDR2 SVGEGT. The CDR3 totals 18 residues. The CDR3 sequence: CASSYTPWSGGSYNEQFF. The CDR3 bases are TGTGCCAGCAGTTACACCCCCTGGTCAGGGGGCTCCTACAATGAGCAGTTCTTC.

The chain employs TRBV9 and TRBJ1-1; 7 bases agree with TRBD1. V shed 4 bases, J shed 5 bases, and the junction held 5 bases outside the gene matches. CDR3 length: 13 residues. Germline values: CDR1 SGDLS, CDR2 YYNGEE. The CDR3 protein is CASSSQGWTEAFF. The CDR3 DNA follows: TGTGCCAGCAGCTCACAGGGGTGGACTGAAGCTTTCTTT.

The chain links TRBV25-1 to TRBJ2-1, with a weak D call TRBD1 (5 bases). Germline CDR1 and CDR2: MGHDK and SYGVNS. V was trimmed by 2 bases and J by 2 bases, leaving 13 bases between them. This CDR3 comprises 16 residues. This CDR3 reads CASSERAGKPYNEQFF. CDR3 nucleotide sequence: TGTGCCAGCAGTGAAAGGGCAGGGAAGCCCTACAATGAGCAGTTCTTC.

The chain is built from TRBV18 and TRBJ2-6; the D is unclear. CDR1 and CDR2 (germline): KGHSH, LQKENI. The CDR3 is made up of 15 amino acids. Trimming pared 3 bases from V and 4 bases from J, leaving 10 bases between. The DNA of the CDR3 is TGTGCCAGCTCACCCGAGCTCCAAGGGGCCAACGTCCTGACTTTC. Translated: CASSPELQGANVLTF.

At least ten counts were recorded for this clonotype. The chain combines TRBV18 with TRBJ1-2, with D hard to call. Trimming pared 3 bases from V and 3 bases from J, leaving 8 bases between. The CDR3 runs 13 residues. CDR1 is KGHSH, CDR2 LQKENI, per germline. The CDR3 coding sequence is TGTGCCAGCTCACCCTTGGCAGACTATGGCTACACCTTC. Residues: CASSPLADYGYTF.

The chain carries TRBV9 and TRBJ2-5; 8 bases agree with TRBD2. Trimming at V came to 4 bases and at J to 5 bases, leaving 7 bases not matched to a gene. The CDR3 has 14 residues. CDR1 and CDR2 from the germline V gene are SGDLS and YYNGEE. CDR3 loop: CASSPRTSWETQYF. As DNA, the CDR3 is TGTGCCAGCAGCCCTAGGACTAGCTGGGAGACCCAGTACTTC.

This clonotype has just a few counts. V usage is TRBV15 and J usage is TRBJ1-3; D is unclear. V was pared by 3 bases and J by 0 bases, with 6 bases between. The CDR3 consists of 14 residues. Germline V CDR1 and CDR2: LNHNV, YYDKDF (reference sequence). For the CDR3, the DNA is TGTGCCACCAGCAGTCACGGCTCTGGAAACACCATATATTTT. It is translated as CATSSHGSGNTIYF.

This clonotype was detected only a few times. This rearrangement joins TRBV7-2 to TRBJ2-5, with 7 positions matching TRBD1. The CDR3 loop spans 14 amino acids. J was trimmed by 5 bases and V by 5 bases; bases with no gene match: 8. Germline lookup yields CDR1 SGHTA and CDR2 FQGNSA. The CDR3, as DNA: TGTGCCAGCAGCAGTAGGGGGCCCTGGGAGACCCAGTACTTC. Protein: CASSSRGPWETQYF.

Many counts were recorded for this clonotype. This chain uses TRBV5-1 with TRBJ1-2; D gene ambiguous. Germline loops: CDR1 SGHRS, CDR2 YFSETQ. CDR3 size: 14 residues. V was pared by 3 bases and J by 6 bases, with 15 bases between. The CDR3 loop reads CASSSDPYRDGYTF. The CDR3 DNA follows: TGCGCCAGCAGCTCGGATCCTTACCGGGATGGCTACACCTTC.

The chain recombines TRBV11-2 with TRBJ2-1; TRBD1 or TRBD2 may be the D gene (5 bases each). This CDR3 is built from 13 residues. Trimming took 5 bases from V and 9 from J, leaving 14 bases between them. Looked up from germline, CDR1 is SGHAT and CDR2 is FQNNGV. The CDR3 reads CASSDVGTGEQFF. CDR3 DNA: TGTGCCAGCAGCGACGTCGGGACGGGTGAGCAGTTCTTC. Together with reference TRBV11-2 and TRBJ2-1, the CDR3 gives the full variable domain: EAGVAQSPRYKIIEKRQSVAFWCNPISGHATLYWYQQILGQGPKLLIQFQNNGVVDDSQLPKDRFSAERLKGVDSTLKIQPAKLEDSAVYLCASSDVGTGEQFFGPGTRLTVL.

This clonotype appeared a few times. This chain connects TRBV4-3 to TRBJ1-2, with unresolved D. Germline CDR1 reads LGHNA; CDR2 reads YSLEER. Trimming removed 1 base from V and 7 bases from J, with 10 bases in between. The CDR3 totals 13 residues. CDR3 DNA: TGCGCCAGCAGCCAAGGCGGTCGCGGTGGCTACACCTTC. Translated, it gives CASSQGGRGGYTF.

This clonotype was detected many times. The chain couples TRBV5-1 to TRBJ2-1, with TRBD2 identical over 8 bases. The J segment lost 7 bases and the V segment lost 1 base, leaving 7 bases of the junction unmatched. The CDR3 is 15 amino acids. Germline CDR1 SGHRS, CDR2 YFSETQ. As DNA, the CDR3 is TGCGCCAGCAGCTTGAAACTAGCGGATCCGAATGAGCAGTTCTTC. Amino acid sequence: CASSLKLADPNEQFF.

This CDR3 reads CSARDRGADYGYTF. CDR3 coding DNA: TGCAGTGCTAGAGATCGGGGGGCGGACTATGGCTACACCTTC. V is TRBV20-1 and J is TRBJ1-2, with TRBD1 as a possible D gene (6 bases). CDR3 size: 14 residues. Trimming stripped 0 bases from V and 3 bases from J, with 11 bases between. Germline loops: CDR1 DFQATT, CDR2 SNEGSKA (reference sequence).

This chain joins TRBV7-9 and TRBJ1-4; D is unclear. The CDR3 length is 13 residues. Germline V lookup: CDR1 SEHNR, CDR2 FQNEAQ (reference sequence). The V gene lost 0 bases and the J gene lost 8 bases, with 7 bases spanning the gap. CDR3 DNA: TGTGCCAGCAGCTTAGCGCGGTGGGAAAAACTGTTTTTT. This codes for CASSLARWEKLFF.

This clonotype has a count of ten or more. The V call is TRBV9, the J call TRBJ2-3; unclear D gene. CDR1 SGDLS and CDR2 YYNGEE come from the germline V gene. The CDR3 has 15 residues. V was pared by 4 bases and J by 4 bases, with 16 bases between. The CDR3 DNA reads TGTGCCAGCAGCCCCCACAGAACCCCGGCAGATACGCAGTATTTT. Its protein product is CASSPHRTPADTQYF.

The chain employs TRBV3-1 and TRBJ2-1; TRBD2 agrees at 10 bases. Germline trimming cut 0 bases from V and 10 bases from J; bases unmatched to any gene: 12. From germline, CDR1 is LGHDT and CDR2 YNNKEL (reference sequence). The CDR3 length is 17 residues. In nucleotides, the CDR3 is TGTGCCAGCAGCCAAGAAGGGCGGCTAGCGGGAGTTTACGAGCAGTTCTTC. Amino acid sequence: CASSQEGRLAGVYEQFF.

The table lists this clonotype with a few counts. The chain joins TRBV18 to TRBJ2-7; 11 positions match TRBD2. V shed 3 bases and J 4 bases; nucleotides not matched to a gene: 5. The CDR3 is 15 amino acids. Per the germline V gene, CDR1 is KGHSH and CDR2 is LQKENI. CDR3 sequence: CASSPGTSGVYEQYF. The CDR3 bases are TGTGCCAGCTCACCGGGGACTAGCGGAGTTTACGAGCAGTACTTC.

The genes are TRBV5-1 and TRBJ1-4; the D gene is possibly TRBD1 (6 bases). V was clipped by 2 bases and J by 7 bases, with 21 bases between them. The V gene's germline CDR1 is SGHRS and CDR2 YFSETQ. This CDR3 region has 17 residues. CDR3 amino acids: CASSFKSGGNVGEKLFF. The CDR3 nucleotides are TGCGCCAGCAGCTTCAAGTCTGGGGGCAATGTTGGTGAAAAACTGTTTTTT.

The chain joins TRBV10-3 to TRBJ2-7; weak D call: TRBD1 (5 bases). CDR3 length equals 13 residues. Trimming shortened V by 6 bases and J by 5 bases, and 14 bases separated the two germline ends. CDR1 and CDR2 from the germline V gene are ENHRY and SYGVKD. The DNA for the CDR3 is TGTGCCATCAGAAGCCAGGGTGCCGACGAGCAGTACTTC. Translated, it gives CAIRSQGADEQYF.

The genes are TRBV3-1 and TRBJ2-1; D remains ambiguous. The CDR3 runs to 15 residues. Germline lookup yields CDR1 LGHDT and CDR2 YNNKEL (reference sequence). V was cut by 2 bases and J by 9 bases, with 17 bases left in between. The CDR3 loop is CASSQHPSASGEQFF. CDR3 bases: TGTGCCAGCAGCCAACACCCAAGCGCGAGTGGTGAGCAGTTCTTC.

This clonotype was found a few times. This sequence joins TRBV6-5 and TRBJ2-7; D assignment may be TRBD1 or TRBD2 (5 bases each). Germline V CDR1 and CDR2: MNHEY, SVGAGI. V gave up 2 bases and J gave up 3 bases, with 11 bases separating them. The CDR3 consists of 14 residues. The CDR3 sequence is CASSYRGSSYEQYF. The CDR3 DNA reads as TGTGCCAGCAGTTACCGGGGCAGTAGCTACGAGCAGTACTTC.